The entry that follows covers one TCR beta chain sequence. Only one count was recorded for this clone. Its antigen has not been determined. No quality values exist for individual bases; no much larger clone is one base distant. TCRbeta CDR3 regions were amplified from genomic DNA by means of the immunoSEQ Assay, a bias-controlled multiplex PCR. The study's own analysis went as follows. Within the assay, amplification of reference gene primers was used to estimate how many nucleated cells each sample contained. To quantify the absolute abundance of each unique TCRbeta CDR3 rearrangement, sequence reads were collapsed and filtered. For each sample, productive Simpson clonality was calculated by taking the square root of Simpson's diversity index across productive rearrangements. TCRdb limited this immuneACCESS table to in-frame rearrangements with V and J called. A share of clones is missing; checked studies link under half to unresolved V genes, and the rest is unexplained. The V and J calls and clone size were taken over from that table, and D and trimming were inferred from the DNA. The table for this sample lists about 200,000 clones; 80% to 90% of them were counted only once. 3.5% to 4.5% of the sample goes to the ten largest clones.

Participants in the prospective study were enrolled through a virtual design, were aged about 18 to 90 years, and lived in approximately 25 United States geographic areas. Cohort assignment in the prospective study relied on participant-reported clinical history from a screening survey and a study questionnaire. In the prospective study, whole blood, serum and a nasopharyngeal or oropharyngeal swab were collected from each participant by mobile phlebotomists. Prospective study participants could optionally give additional blood draws and questionnaires over an approximately two-month period. Blood samples from the prospective study were shipped frozen or at room temperature prior to DNA extraction. The data stem from a study of blood T cell repertoires in COVID-19 (TCRdb year 2020). Background on the whole study: Collaborator samples came from the United States, Italy and Spain and covered acute and convalescent phases of COVID-19. The material from the prospective study consisted of cDNA or gDNA derived from T cells, B-cell-depleted T cells, or PBMCs. Deeply sampled blood TCRbeta repertoires from subjects exposed to, actively infected with, or recovered from COVID-19 were included in the dataset. The repertoires were released in a freely available public database meant as a resource for research on the immune response to SARS-CoV-2. Samples came from the ongoing ImmuneRACE study (first 160 participants) plus 1,254 subjects from 6 global collaborators. A de-identified subject ID, COVID-19 status, age in years and sex were almost always included in the sample metadata. Where available, HLA class I and class II types were taken from metadata supplied by the sample provider and were not determined by assay-based typing.

The paper as a whole reports these results and caveats: The quantity of clinical and demographic metadata differed by source and by participant and was supplied without curation.

This receptor was identified in a woman between 40 and 50 years old with acute COVID-19. The sample consisted of PBMCs or T cells enriched from blood (not recorded which).

DNA sequence: TGTGCCAGCAGACACCTGACTAGCGGGGATGAGCAGTTCTTC. The translation is CASRHLTSGDEQFF. The chain was built from TRBV27 and TRBJ2-1, with 11 central nucleotides matching TRBD2. Its CDR3 holds 14 amino acids, cysteine through phenylalanine. The read is trimmed to its CDR3 DNA, 42 bases read in frame from base 1. Taken from the germline V gene (reference sequence), the CDR1 and CDR2 loops are MNHEY and SMNVEV. Trimming takes 6 bases off V and 8 bases off J; junction bases not matched to a gene: 6.